This paragraph covers one TCR beta chain sequence. This sample was included in a study of T cell changes during pregnancy in multiple sclerosis. This CDR3 has 17 amino acids. TCRdb's table, derived via immunoSEQ multiplex PCR, lists solely in-frame clones and lacks some. The table shows about 28,000 clones, with about 90% occurring only once. The chain is built from TRBV21-1 and TRBJ1-1; TRBD1 is the table's D call, not checked against the DNA. TRBV21-1 is described as a pseudogene. The clonotype was recovered from a female donor with multiple sclerosis, enrolled in a pregnancy study. Specimen: CD8+ T cells from peripheral blood mononuclear cells, collected before pregnancy. The CDR3, as DNA: TGTGCCAGCAGCATGAAAGAAAGGGGGAGAGAGAACACTGAAGCTTTCTTT. It yields the protein CASSMKERGRENTEAFF.